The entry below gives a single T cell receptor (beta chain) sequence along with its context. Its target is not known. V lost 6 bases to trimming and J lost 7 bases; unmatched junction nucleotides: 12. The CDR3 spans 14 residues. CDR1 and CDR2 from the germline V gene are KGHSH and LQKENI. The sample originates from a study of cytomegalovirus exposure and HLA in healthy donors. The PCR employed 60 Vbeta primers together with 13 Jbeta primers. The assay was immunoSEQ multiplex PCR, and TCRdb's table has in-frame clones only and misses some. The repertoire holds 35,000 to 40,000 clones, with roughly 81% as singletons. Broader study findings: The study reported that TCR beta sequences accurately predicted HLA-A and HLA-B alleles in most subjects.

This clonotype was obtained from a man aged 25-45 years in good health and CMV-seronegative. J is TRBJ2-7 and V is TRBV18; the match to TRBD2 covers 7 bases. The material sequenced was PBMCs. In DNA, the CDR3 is TGTGCCAGCTCCTTCGGGGGGACCCGAGGAGAGCAGTACTTC. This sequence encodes CASSFGGTRGEQYF.